Presented here are 8 T cell receptor beta chains from one specimen sequenced in a study of Graves' ophthalmopathy and Graves' hyperthyroidism. Amplification of TCR beta CDR3 regions used RNA transcripts. The first round was an RT-PCR with HTBI primers, and the second round was a multiplex PCR. TCRdb independently ran MiXCR on the multiplex PCR reads; one entry per CDR3 protein. The table has about 640,000 distinct CDR3 sequences, under 50% seen once. The sample comprised peripheral blood. The receptors here all came from an adult man with Graves' ophthalmopathy.

This clonotype was observed at least ten times. For the CDR3, the DNA is TGTGCCAGCAGCTTTGTTCCCGGGGAGCTGTTTTTT. It encodes CASSFVPGELFF. This chain uses TRBV7-2 with TRBJ2-2, with D unclear. Germline V gene sequence: CDR1 SGHTA, CDR2 FQGNSA. This CDR3 region has 12 residues. V was clipped by 3 bases and J by 6 bases, with 5 bases between them.

As to this clonotype: This may be a read error: a much more frequent sequence differs by one nucleotide. The V call is TRBV7-8, the J call TRBJ2-7, with D tentatively TRBD1 (5 bases). Between the trimmed V and J ends, which lost 1 base and 5 bases, there was a span of 12 bases. Germline V lookup: CDR1 SGHVS, CDR2 FQNEAQ. The CDR3 is 14 amino acids. The CDR3 sequence is CASSLELVGDEQYF. DNA for the CDR3: TGTGCCAGCAGCTTAGAGTTGGTAGGGGACGAGCAGTACTTC.

The chain combines TRBV7-2 with TRBJ2-5; D is perhaps TRBD1 or TRBD2 (7 bases each). The V and J ends lost 7 bases and 3 bases respectively, with 27 bases between them. The CDR3 is made up of 18 amino acids. CDR1 SGHTA and CDR2 FQGNSA come from the germline V gene. The CDR3 region is CASTRWGGWDRREETQYF. The CDR3 DNA reads as TGTGCCAGCACCCGATGGGGGGGGTGGGACAGAAGAGAAGAGACCCAGTACTTC.

This clonotype was recorded many times. The V gene is TRBV10-3, the J gene TRBJ1-2; 7 positions match TRBD1. V dropped 6 bases and J dropped 6; count of bases not matched to a gene: 10. CDR1 and CDR2 from the germline V gene are ENHRY and SYGVKD. CDR3 length: 14 amino acids. The DNA of the CDR3 is TGTGCCATCAGGAACACAGGGGCCGCCGATGGCTACACCTTC. Protein product: CAIRNTGAADGYTF.

Ten or more counts support this clonotype. This chain links TRBV15 with TRBJ1-1, with 7 bases aligning to TRBD1. Germline CDR1 is LNHNV and CDR2 is YYDKDF (reference sequence). CDR3 length equals 16 residues. Trimming cost V 1 base and J 5 bases; bases outside gene matches: 10. CDR3 amino acids: CATSRGDRGRWTEAFF. CDR3 bases: TGTGCCACCAGCAGAGGGGACAGAGGGCGATGGACTGAAGCTTTCTTT.

The chain has TRBV15 and TRBJ1-5, with D possibly matching TRBD1 (5 bases). The CDR3 totals 12 residues. With 5 bases removed from V and 7 bases from J, the gap between germline ends came to 9 bases. Germline V lookup: CDR1 LNHNV, CDR2 YYDKDF (reference sequence). The CDR3 here is CATSGTRQPQHF. The CDR3 region has the DNA TGTGCCACCAGCGGGACGCGACAGCCCCAGCATTTT. Based on the CDR3 plus reference TRBV15 and TRBJ1-5, the full variable domain is DAMVIQNPRYQVTQFGKPVTLSCSQTLNHNVMYWYQQKSSQAPKLLFHYYDKDFNNEADTPDNFQSRRPNTSFCFLDIRSPGLGDTAMYLCATSGTRQPQHFGDGTRLSIL.

With respect to this clonotype: A much larger clone is a single base away; this may be a read error. V usage is TRBV7-8 and J usage is TRBJ2-5; no clear D gene. Germline V gene lookup returns CDR1 SGHVS and CDR2 FQNEAQ. V was trimmed by 1 base and J by 5 bases, leaving 11 bases between them. This CDR3 contains 14 residues. CDR3 DNA: TGTGCCAGCAGCTTAGGGGGAAGGTACGAGACCCAGTACTTC. Translated: CASSLGGRYETQYF. Full variable domain (missing parts from reference TRBV7-8 and TRBJ2-5): GAGVSQSPRYKVAKRGQDVALRCDPISGHVSLFWYQQALGQGPEFLTYFQNEAQLDKSGLPSDRFFAERPEGSVSTLKIQRTQQEDSAVYLCASSLGGRYETQYFGPGTRLLVL.

This clonotype occurred many times. The V gene is TRBV2, the J gene TRBJ1-6; tentative D call: TRBD1 (5 bases). V lost 6 bases and J 9 bases, leaving 15 bases between the germline ends. Germline CDR1 is SNHLY and CDR2 is FYNNEI. The CDR3 has 14 residues. CDR3 amino acids: CASSVGQGGSPLHF. CDR3 DNA: TGTGCCAGCAGCGTTGGTCAGGGCGGTTCACCCCTCCACTTT.